This is a list of T cell receptor beta chains from one sample in a study of cytomegalovirus exposure and HLA in healthy donors. Measured with immunoSEQ multiplex PCR; TCRdb has only the in-frame clones, and not every one. This sample yields some 95,000 clones, of which just under 80% are seen a single time; about 7.3% belongs to the top ten. The specimen was PBMCs. The receptors stem from a man aged 30 to 45 in good health and CMV-seronegative. Both conserved end residues are part of each CDR3. The D gene is left open where the match is weak. Rows give clone size only sometimes, using once, few, many, or a class for an expanded clone.

V: TRBV11-2; D: TRBD1; size: .; CDR3: CASSYYPPGQGREKLFF
V: TRBV5-4; D: TRBD1; size: .; CDR3: CASSVDRGGTGELFF
V: TRBV5-5; D: TRBD1; size: .; CDR3: CASSPWDSGFSGNTIYF
V: TRBV5-1; D: .; size: .; CDR3: CASSLAGSNEKLFF
V: TRBV2; D: .; size: .; CDR3: CASSENRVGTEAFF
V: TRBV27; D: .; size: .; CDR3: CASRLNTYTEAFF
V: TRBV2; D: .; size: .; CDR3: CASTDIVGEAFF
V: TRBV7-7; D: TRBD1; size: .; CDR3: CASSRTGGEKTQYF
V: TRBV4-3; D: TRBD1; size: .; CDR3: CASSQDSAVRGRGAFF
V: TRBV7-6; D: TRBD2; size: .; CDR3: CASSLLAESSYEQYF
V: TRBV18; D: TRBD2; size: once; CDR3: CASSPLAGGTYNEQFF
V: TRBV7-6; D: TRBD1; size: .; CDR3: CASSRGTGTSNQPQHF
V: TRBV10-2; D: .; size: once; CDR3: CASKRTTSSYNEQFF
V: TRBV28; D: .; size: .; CDR3: CASSLVQTPEGGTEAFF
V: TRBV28; D: .; size: .; CDR3: CASSMSSYEQYF
V: TRBV5-6; D: .; size: .; CDR3: CASSFLSGRAYEQYF
V: TRBV30; D: .; size: .; CDR3: CAWSLYSNTEAFF
V: TRBV11-2; D: .; size: .; CDR3: CASSFRDTAYEQYF
V: TRBV2; D: TRBD2; size: .; CDR3: CASISGAETQYF
V: TRBV5-1; D: TRBD2; size: .; CDR3: CASSLGRLAGGSKGSGELFF
V: TRBV30; D: .; size: few; CDR3: CAWRGGDNQPQHF
V: TRBV18; D: TRBD2; size: once; CDR3: CASSLTTSGGTDTQYF
V: TRBV5-1; D: TRBD1; size: once; CDR3: CASSFAGTGLEKLFF
V: TRBV5-4; D: TRBD1; size: .; CDR3: CASSLAGTGGQETQYF
V: TRBV9; D: .; size: few; CDR3: CASSVEPGVNYEQYF
V: TRBV28; D: TRBD1; size: .; CDR3: CASSLPGTGVGYTF
V: TRBV7-9; D: TRBD1; size: once; CDR3: CASSFGTEYQPQHF
V: TRBV27; D: TRBD1; size: .; CDR3: CASSLEGAFSPLHF
V: TRBV29-1; D: .; size: .; CDR3: CSVEDLRGYTF
V: TRBV2; D: .; size: .; CDR3: CASSEVAGLDQPQHF
V: TRBV30; D: .; size: .; CDR3: CAWSALTGYGCTF
V: TRBV29-1; D: TRBD2; size: .; CDR3: CSVRTRFTDTQYF
V: TRBV2; D: TRBD1; size: few; CDR3: CASSGDRVTRYGYTF
V: TRBV6-5; D: .; size: .; CDR3: CASSYRGFNEKLFF
V: TRBV14; D: .; size: few; CDR3: CASSQGRNYGYTF
V: TRBV9; D: TRBD1; size: .; CDR3: CASSAGTELQPQHF
V: TRBV19; D: TRBD1; size: .; CDR3: CASSINRGQGGGYTF
V: TRBV4-2; D: .; size: .; CDR3: CASSLIHTQGLGTGELFF